This T cell receptor beta chain stems from a study of control samples from healthy donors and cancer patients. The CDR3 is made up of 16 amino acids. Trimming removed 5 bases at V and 6 bases at J, with 19 bases between. The germline CDR1 and CDR2 sequences are LNHDA and SQIVND (reference sequence). The repertoire was sequenced with immunoSEQ multiplex PCR; TCRdb's copy has only in-frame clones and lacks some. The sample lists tens of thousands of clones, 80% to 90% seen once, with about 13% in the top ten. This clonotype originated in a woman aged 55-69 years with lung cancer. The specimen was PBMCs. V is TRBV19 and J is TRBJ1-4, with D perhaps matching TRBD1 (6 bases). The CDR3 region is CASSPGAGPDYEKLFF. The CDR3 coding sequence is TGTGCCAGTAGTCCAGGGGCGGGACCCGACTATGAAAAACTGTTTTTT.